The 21 T cell receptor beta chains presented below share a single source sample, sequenced in a study of regulatory T cells in long-lasting Graves disease. Time point described: newly diagnosed GD, antithyroid drugs for less than 3 months. Preparation of the TCR library used RNA extracted from PBMCs. Both iRepertoire HTBI primers and Arm-PCR of CDR3 regions were used to build the TCR beta libraries. TCRdb used MiXCR to reprocess the multiplex PCR reads, holding one entry per CDR3 protein. The sample includes 300,000 to 450,000 distinct CDR3 sequences, roughly 15% of them seen just once. Sample: peripheral blood mononuclear cells (PBMCs), taken at new diagnosis, from a patient treated with antithyroid drugs. All receptors come from a female donor with Graves disease.

This clonotype was counted many times. This chain links TRBV6-1 with TRBJ2-5, with 7 positions matching TRBD1. The trim removed 3 bases at V and 2 bases at J, leaving 6 bases unmatched. CDR3 size: 15 residues. The germline gives CDR1 MNHNS, CDR2 SASEGT. CDR3 coding DNA: TGTGCCAGCAGTGACGGACAGGCGATACAAGAGACCCAGTACTTC. Encoded protein: CASSDGQAIQETQYF.

At least ten counts were recorded for this clonotype. The chain links TRBV20-1 to TRBJ1-5; the D is unclear. This CDR3 contains 14 residues. The V end lost 0 bases, the J end lost 2 bases, and 8 bases lay between the germline ends. Germline lookup yields CDR1 DFQATT and CDR2 SNEGSKA (reference sequence). The CDR3 region has the DNA TGCAGTGCTAGAGAACACATCGGCAATCAGCCCCAGCATTTT. Translating it yields CSAREHIGNQPQHF.

This chain connects TRBV4-1 to TRBJ1-1, with 7 bases that match TRBD1. This CDR3 has 16 amino acids. Trimming removed 4 bases from V and 1 base from J; junction bases left unmatched: 9. Looked up from germline, CDR1 is MGHRA and CDR2 is YSYEKL. The DNA of the CDR3 is TGCGCCAGCAGCCCTTTCTACAGGGGAAAGAACACTGAAGCTTTCTTT. This sequence encodes CASSPFYRGKNTEAFF.

This clonotype has more than one count but fewer than ten. The CDR3 loop is CASSWGQFYEQYF. CDR3 bases: TGTGCCAGCAGCTGGGGACAGTTCTACGAGCAGTACTTC. The chain couples TRBV11-2 to TRBJ2-7; 7 bases are shared with TRBD1. V trimming: 4 bases; J trimming: 3 bases; junction bases outside the gene matches: 3. The CDR3 spans 13 residues. Germline V lookup: CDR1 SGHAT, CDR2 FQNNGV.

This clonotype was observed at least ten times. The chain recombines TRBV27 with TRBJ1-5; D possibly corresponds to TRBD1 (5 bases). In germline, CDR1 is MNHEY, CDR2 SMNVEV (reference sequence). Trimming shortened V by 5 bases and J by 9 bases, and 20 bases separated the two germline ends. This CDR3 spans 15 amino acids. CDR3 sequence: CASSASTEPGRPQHF. The CDR3 DNA sequence: TGTGCCAGCAGTGCATCGACAGAGCCGGGGCGGCCCCAGCATTTT.

This clonotype was seen at least ten times. The chain joins TRBV7-9 to TRBJ1-2; D is unresolved. Deletions cut 2 bases from V and 3 bases from J, with 16 bases between. The CDR3 sequence is 16 residues long. In germline, CDR1 is SEHNR, CDR2 FQNEAQ (reference sequence). The CDR3 sequence is CASSLSLQGDYYGYTF. CDR3 coding DNA: TGTGCCAGCAGCTTATCTCTTCAAGGTGACTACTATGGCTACACCTTC.

This clonotype was counted ten times or more. This chain links TRBV5-5 with TRBJ2-1; 9 bases are shared with TRBD1. Unmatched junction bases numbered 6, after V lost 1 base and J lost 4 bases. This CDR3 has 16 residues. CDR1 is SGHKS, CDR2 YYEKEE, per germline (reference sequence). The CDR3 DNA is TGTGCCAGCAGCTTGCTATTGACAGGGGGGTACAATGAGCAGTTCTTC. Its protein is CASSLLLTGGYNEQFF.

This clonotype was detected many times. This rearrangement joins TRBV20-1 to TRBJ2-7; TRBD1 might be the D (6 bases). The germline CDR1 and CDR2 sequences are DFQATT and SNEGSKA (reference sequence). This CDR3 has 13 residues. The chain's CDR3 is CPYRVKVSSEQYF. In DNA form, the CDR3 reads TGCCCCTACAGGGTGAAGGTCTCATCCGAGCAGTACTTC.

This clonotype was seen more than once but under ten times. The rearrangement uses TRBV4-1 and TRBJ2-1, with D maybe TRBD2 (5 bases). The CDR3 has 16 residues. V lost 4 bases to trimming and J lost 4 bases, with 17 bases between them. Germline V gene data show CDR1 as MGHRA and CDR2 as YSYEKL. In DNA, the CDR3 is TGCGCCAGCAGCCTCCGAGCGGACTCTATTTACAATGAGCAGTTCTTC. This encodes CASSLRADSIYNEQFF.

This clonotype was picked up many times. This chain connects TRBV15 to TRBJ1-6; D gene ambiguous. Germline V gene lookup returns CDR1 LNHNV and CDR2 YYDKDF (reference sequence). This CDR3 contains 15 residues. The V gene lost 2 bases and the J gene lost 7 bases, with 12 bases spanning the gap. CDR3 bases: TGTGCCACCAGCAGATCGGTCTCTGGGAATTCACCCCTCCACTTT. It is translated as CATSRSVSGNSPLHF.

This clonotype was seen repeatedly, ten times or more. This rearrangement joins TRBV12-3 or TRBV12-4 to TRBJ2-7, with TRBD2 matching 11 bases. Losses at the gene ends were 1 base for V and 1 base for J; bases not matched to a gene: 3. The CDR3 is 16 amino acids. In DNA form, the CDR3 reads TGTGCCAGCAGTTTAGTCGGGACTAGCGGATCCTACGAGCAGTACTTC. Amino acids: CASSLVGTSGSYEQYF.

This clonotype was counted many times. J is TRBJ1-1 and V is TRBV7-2; tentative D call: TRBD1 (6 bases). Per the germline V gene, CDR1 is SGHTA and CDR2 is FQGNSA. V was pared by 2 bases and J by 3 bases, with 13 bases between. CDR3 length: 15 residues. The CDR3 region has the DNA TGTGCCAGCAGCTTATACGCGGACAGCCACACTGAAGCTTTCTTT. This encodes CASSLYADSHTEAFF.

This clonotype was observed a handful of times. The V call is TRBV29-1, the J call TRBJ2-1; 8 bases are a match to TRBD2. Germline CDR1 reads SQVTM; CDR2 reads ANQGSEA. The J segment lost 0 bases and the V segment lost 4 bases, leaving 8 bases of the junction unmatched. The CDR3 contains 16 residues. CDR3: CSVGAEGTSSYNEQFF. The CDR3 coding sequence is TGCAGCGTTGGGGCGGAGGGGACTAGCTCCTACAATGAGCAGTTCTTC.

This clonotype was picked up many times. J is TRBJ2-1 and V is TRBV20-1; D ambiguous. The V and J ends lost 2 bases and 8 bases respectively, with 13 bases between them. This CDR3 contains 13 residues. Germline V gene data show CDR1 as DFQATT and CDR2 as SNEGSKA (reference sequence). In nucleotides, the CDR3 is TGCAGTGCTAGATTGCTAGTTCGGGATGAGCAGTTCTTC. This encodes CSARLLVRDEQFF.

This clonotype has a count of ten or more. This rearrangement joins TRBV10-3 to TRBJ2-3; TRBD1 is a possible D gene (5 bases). CDR1 is ENHRY and CDR2 is SYGVKD in the germline V gene. V lost 6 bases to trimming and J lost 0 bases, with 10 bases between them. The CDR3 totals 14 residues. Written as DNA, the CDR3 is TGTGCCATCAGGCAGGGTAAAAGCACAGATACGCAGTATTTT. Amino acids: CAIRQGKSTDTQYF.

At least ten counts were recorded for this clonotype. The CDR3 reads CSVDEGTDEKLFF. Written as DNA, the CDR3 is TGCAGCGTGGACGAGGGGACGGATGAAAAACTGTTTTTT. The chain uses TRBV29-1 and TRBJ1-4; D might be TRBD1 (5 bases). Germline CDR1 and CDR2: SQVTM and ANQGSEA. This CDR3 has 13 residues. V lost 6 bases and J lost 6, with 14 bases in between.

This clonotype has ten or more counts. The chain links TRBV28 to TRBJ1-1; possibly TRBD1 for D (5 bases). Germline CDR1 is MDHEN and CDR2 is SYDVKM. V lost 1 base and J lost 4, with 10 bases in between. The CDR3 totals 14 residues. CDR3 sequence reads: CASSLFGGGTEAFF. CDR3 bases: TGTGCCAGCAGTTTATTTGGGGGAGGCACTGAAGCTTTCTTT.

This clonotype occurred many times. The chain links TRBV7-9 to TRBJ2-7, with 7 bases aligning to TRBD2. Germline assignment: CDR1 SEHNR and CDR2 FQNEAQ (reference sequence). The CDR3 loop spans 14 amino acids. The V and J ends lost 3 bases and 3 bases, in that order; junction bases with no gene match: 5. CDR3 residues: CASSFSSGNYEQYF. The CDR3 nucleotides are TGTGCCAGCAGCTTTTCTAGCGGCAACTACGAGCAGTACTTC.

This clonotype was seen only a few times. The chain carries TRBV7-9 and TRBJ2-2; no clear D gene. Trimming took 1 base from V and 0 from J, leaving 9 bases between them. Germline V lookup: CDR1 SEHNR, CDR2 FQNEAQ (reference sequence). The CDR3 sequence is 16 residues long. CDR3 sequence (DNA): TGTGCCAGCAGCTTAGAAGTGGCCACGAACACCGGGGAGCTGTTTTTT. It codes for CASSLEVATNTGELFF.

This clonotype appeared many times. The chain couples TRBV20-1 to TRBJ1-2, with 7 bases matching TRBD1. From germline, CDR1 is DFQATT and CDR2 SNEGSKA (reference sequence). This CDR3 region has 17 residues. The junction had 12 bases not matched to a gene; V was cut back by 0 bases and J by 2 bases. CDR3 nucleotide sequence: TGCAGTGCTAGAGATACAGGAGGGACAGACTCAAACTATGGCTACACCTTC. Amino acid sequence: CSARDTGGTDSNYGYTF.

This clonotype was counted many times. J is TRBJ1-4 and V is TRBV7-2; tentatively, D is TRBD1 (6 bases). From germline, CDR1 is SGHTA and CDR2 FQGNSA. The CDR3 is 15 amino acids. V was cut by 5 bases and J by 8 bases, with 18 bases left in between. The CDR3 DNA reads TGTGCCAGCAGCGAACTAGACAGGACGGGGGAAAAACTGTTTTTT. It encodes CASSELDRTGEKLFF. The full variable domain, in which reference TRBV7-2 and TRBJ1-4 provide the parts outside the CDR3, is GAGVSQSPSNKVTEKGKDVELRCDPISGHTALYWYRQSLGQGLEFLIYFQGNSAPDKSGLPSDRFSAERTGGSVSTLTIQRTQQEDSAVYLCASSELDRTGEKLFFGSGTQLSVL.